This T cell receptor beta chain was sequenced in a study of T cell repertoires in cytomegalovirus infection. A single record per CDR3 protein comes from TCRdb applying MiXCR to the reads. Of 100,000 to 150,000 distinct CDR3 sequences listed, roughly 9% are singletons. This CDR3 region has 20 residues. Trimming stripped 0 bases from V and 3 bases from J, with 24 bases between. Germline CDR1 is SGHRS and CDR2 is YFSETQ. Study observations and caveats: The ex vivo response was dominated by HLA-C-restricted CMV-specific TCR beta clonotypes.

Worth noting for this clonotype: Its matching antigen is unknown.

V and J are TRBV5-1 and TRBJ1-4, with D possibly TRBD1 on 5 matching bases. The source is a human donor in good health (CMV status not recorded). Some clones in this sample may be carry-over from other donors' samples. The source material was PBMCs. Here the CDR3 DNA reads TGCGCCAGCAGCTTGGCCTCGCCCTCCTACATGGGGCAGGCTAATGAAAAACTGTTTTTT. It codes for CASSLASPSYMGQANEKLFF.